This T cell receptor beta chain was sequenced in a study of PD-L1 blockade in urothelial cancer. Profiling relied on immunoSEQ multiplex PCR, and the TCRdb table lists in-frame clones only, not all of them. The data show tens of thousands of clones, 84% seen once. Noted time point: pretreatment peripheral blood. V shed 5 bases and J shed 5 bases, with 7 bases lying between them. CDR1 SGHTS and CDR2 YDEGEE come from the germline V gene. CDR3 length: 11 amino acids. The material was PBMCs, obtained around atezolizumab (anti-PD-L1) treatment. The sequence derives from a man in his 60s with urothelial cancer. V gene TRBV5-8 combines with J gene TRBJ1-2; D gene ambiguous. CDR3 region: CASRPTYGYTF. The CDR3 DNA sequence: TGTGCCAGCAGACCCACATATGGCTACACCTTC.